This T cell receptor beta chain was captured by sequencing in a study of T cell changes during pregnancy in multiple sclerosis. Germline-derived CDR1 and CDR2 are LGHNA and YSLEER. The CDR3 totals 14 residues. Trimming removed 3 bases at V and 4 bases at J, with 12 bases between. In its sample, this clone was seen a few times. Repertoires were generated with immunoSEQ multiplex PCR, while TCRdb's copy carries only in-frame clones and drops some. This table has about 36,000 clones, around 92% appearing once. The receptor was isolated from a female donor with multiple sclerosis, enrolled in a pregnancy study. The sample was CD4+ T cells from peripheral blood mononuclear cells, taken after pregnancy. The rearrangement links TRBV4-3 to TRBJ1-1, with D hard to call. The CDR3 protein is CASSQDGRGTEAFF. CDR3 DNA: TGCGCCAGCAGCCAGGACGGGCGGGGCACTGAAGCTTTCTTT.